This record covers a single TCR beta chain. Antigen unknown. V lost 8 bases and J 5 bases, leaving 9 bases between the germline ends. Germline-derived CDR1 and CDR2 are SQVTM and ANQGSEA. The CDR3 length is 11 residues. TCRdb's table, derived via immunoSEQ multiplex PCR, lists solely in-frame clones and lacks some. This table holds a few hundred thousand clones, just over 95% found once. These data originate in a study of shared clonotypes between healthy human individuals. Overall study results and limits: Clonotype sharing among donors, it was expected, would be affected by sequencing depth. In contrast to clonotypes shared by all four donors, non-shared clonotypes had lower generation probabilities.

Together with CD45RO+ cells, CCR7-negative CD45RA+ TemRA cells were included in CD8 memory. The receptor was derived from a young man in good health. The chain joins TRBV29-1 to TRBJ2-2; D gene ambiguous. Material for sequencing was memory CD8+ T cells sorted from blood. The subset is: CD45RO+ cells pooled with CCR7-negative TemRA cells. The CDR3 region is CSSQVTGELFF. The CDR3 DNA follows: TGCAGCTCTCAGGTGACCGGGGAGCTGTTTTTT.